The 28 T cell receptor beta chains given below trace back to one sample, sequenced in a study of cytomegalovirus exposure and HLA in healthy donors (dated 2017 in TCRdb). The library relied on the immunoSEQ multiplex PCR assay. For the multiplex PCR, a mixture combining 60 forward primers for TCR Vbeta segments and 13 reverse primers for TCR Jbeta segments was used. TCRdb holds this immuneACCESS table with in-frame rearrangements only. Some clones are missing; in checked studies, unresolved V genes explain under half, and the rest has no known cause. This sample lists 120,000 to 150,000 clones; approximately 85% were detected once. Roughly 0.53% of the sample rests with the top ten. The source material was PBMCs. The source of these receptors is a woman in her thirties or forties in good health and CMV-seronegative.

This chain joins TRBV11-2 and TRBJ1-5; D unclear. Trimming took 4 bases from V and 0 from J, leaving 10 bases between them. Germline assignment: CDR1 SGHAT and CDR2 FQNNGV. CDR3 length: 15 residues. CDR3 loop: CASSSGPYSNQPQHF. DNA for the CDR3: TGTGCCAGCAGCTCAGGTCCTTATAGCAATCAGCCCCAGCATTTT.

With respect to this clone: The germline gene is not matched at one end of the junction; a read error may be the cause. Additional DNA sequences in this sample encode the identical CDR3. The CDR3 loop reads CVSSYGEFTDTQYF. The CDR3 coding sequence is TGTGTCAGCAGCTACGGGGAGTTTACAGATACGCAGTACTTT. The genes are TRBV7-2 and TRBJ2-3; TRBD2 is a possible D gene (5 bases). The germline CDR1 and CDR2 sequences are SGHTA and FQGNSA. This CDR3 comprises 14 residues.

This clone was observed a handful of times. This chain links TRBV2 with TRBJ2-1; TRBD2 agrees at 8 bases. Germline V CDR1 and CDR2: SNHLY, FYNNEI. V was pared by 6 bases and J by 1 base, with 5 bases of the junction left unmatched. The CDR3 extends over 15 amino acids. The CDR3 here is CASSGSGSSYNEQFF. The CDR3 DNA follows: TGTGCCAGCAGCGGAAGCGGGAGTTCCTACAATGAGCAGTTCTTC.

This clone was found a few times. Here the CDR3 DNA reads TGTGCCAGCAGCTTAGCCCCGGGACTCGGCTACGAGCAGTACTTC. Protein product: CASSLAPGLGYEQYF. V usage is TRBV7-2 and J usage is TRBJ2-7, with D tentatively TRBD2 (6 bases). V was pared by 0 bases and J by 3 bases, with 12 bases between. Germline CDR1 reads SGHTA; CDR2 reads FQGNSA. The CDR3 consists of 15 residues.

This sequence joins TRBV7-8 and TRBJ2-2, with a weak D call TRBD2 (5 bases). V dropped 3 bases and J dropped 5 bases, with 13 bases sitting between them. The CDR3 totals 15 residues. Germline lookup yields CDR1 SGHVS and CDR2 FQNEAQ. CDR3 protein: CASSFQRSLTGELFF. The CDR3 DNA follows: TGTGCCAGCAGCTTTCAGCGGAGCCTAACCGGGGAGCTGTTTTTT.

The genes are TRBV28 and TRBJ1-3; D not resolved. CDR1 MDHEN and CDR2 SYDVKM come from the germline V gene. Trimming cost V 2 bases and J 0 bases, with 5 bases left between them. The CDR3 is 14 residues long. CDR3 in DNA: TGTGCCAGCAGTTTAGTCAGCTCTGGAAACACCATATATTTT. Amino acids: CASSLVSSGNTIYF.

This clone has only a few counts. The chain carries TRBV4-3 and TRBJ2-5; no reliable D call. The length of the CDR3 is 13 residues. Germline CDR1 reads LGHNA; CDR2 reads YSLEER. V lost 0 bases to trimming and J lost 7 bases, with 9 bases between them. CDR3 sequence (DNA): TGCGCCAGCAGCCAAGAAGTCTCCGGGACCCAGTACTTC. This translates into CASSQEVSGTQYF.

J is TRBJ1-4 and V is TRBV2; no firm D call. The length of the CDR3 is 12 residues. Germline V lookup: CDR1 SNHLY, CDR2 FYNNEI. Trimming removed 6 bases from V and 7 bases from J, with 9 bases in between. CDR3 in amino acids: CASRLNIEKLFF. CDR3 DNA sequence: TGTGCCAGCAGACTAAACATTGAAAAACTGTTTTTT. The full variable domain, rest sourced from reference TRBV2 and TRBJ1-4, is EPEVTQTPSHQVTQMGQEVILRCVPISNHLYFYWYRQILGQKVEFLVSFYNNEISEKSEIFDDQFSVERPDGSNFTLKIRSTKLEDSAMYFCASRLNIEKLFFGSGTQLSVL.

This chain uses TRBV7-6 with TRBJ2-7, with a weak D call TRBD2 (6 bases). The germline V gene has CDR1 SGHVS and CDR2 FNYEAQ. Trimming removed 0 bases at V and 3 bases at J, with 15 bases between. The CDR3 runs to 16 residues. The DNA of the CDR3 is TGTGCCAGCAGCTTAGCGGGGGGAGCTGCCAGCTACGAGCAGTACTTC. Amino acid sequence: CASSLAGGAASYEQYF.

This sequence joins TRBV6-7 and TRBJ2-7; the match to TRBD2 covers 10 bases. TRBV6-7 has ORF status, its function being uncertain. The junction had 10 bases not matched to a gene; V was cut back by 1 base and J by 4 bases. The CDR3 totals 17 residues. CDR3 sequence: CASSYWSSGSLVYEQYF. DNA of the CDR3: TGTGCCAGCAGTTACTGGTCTAGCGGGAGCCTCGTATACGAGCAGTACTTC.

This sequence joins TRBV2 and TRBJ2-7, with 8 nucleotides matching TRBD1. The CDR3 length is 14 residues. V was clipped by 6 bases and J by 1 base; unmatched bases: 5. Germline V CDR1 and CDR2: SNHLY, FYNNEI. The CDR3 DNA sequence: TGTGCCAGCAGCGTAGGGACAGGTTCCTACGAGCAGTACTTC. This translates into CASSVGTGSYEQYF.

The chain is built from TRBV28 and TRBJ1-2; D is unclear. The germline V gene encodes CDR1 MDHEN and CDR2 SYDVKM. This CDR3 spans 13 amino acids. Deletions cut 2 bases from V and 8 bases from J, with 12 bases between. The DNA of the CDR3 is TGTGCCAGCAGTTTACCCCGCGTTGCGGGCTACACCTTC. As protein: CASSLPRVAGYTF.

The chain couples TRBV7-9 to TRBJ2-3; 8 bases fit TRBD1. With 1 base clipped from V and 0 bases from J, the junction kept 3 bases outside the gene matches. Germline V lookup: CDR1 SEHNR, CDR2 FQNEAQ (reference sequence). The CDR3 length is 16 residues. The CDR3 DNA reads as TGTGCCAGCAGCTTAGGACAGGGGTTGAGCACAGATACGCAGTATTTT. Translating gives CASSLGQGLSTDTQYF.

This clone was detected once. The genes are TRBV6-5 and TRBJ2-7; the match to TRBD1 covers 7 bases. CDR1 is MNHEY and CDR2 is SVGAGI in the germline V gene. V dropped 5 bases and J dropped 0; count of bases not matched to a gene: 7. CDR3 length: 15 residues. CDR3 loop: CASSGLGQFSYEQYF. The DNA of the CDR3 is TGTGCCAGCAGTGGCCTGGGACAGTTCTCCTACGAGCAGTACTTC.

The rearrangement joins TRBV5-8 to TRBJ2-1; 7 nucleotides match TRBD1. CDR3 length: 14 amino acids. Trimming at V came to 7 bases and at J to 8 bases, leaving 12 bases not matched to a gene. Germline assignment: CDR1 SGHTS and CDR2 YDEGEE. The CDR3 here is CASPLNNRGDEQFF. The CDR3 DNA reads as TGTGCCAGCCCGCTAAATAACAGGGGTGATGAGCAGTTCTTC. Filled out from reference TRBV5-8 and TRBJ2-1, the complete variable domain reads EAGVTQSPTHLIKTRGQQATLRCSPISGHTSVYWYQQALGLGLQFLLWYDEGEERNRGNFPPRFSGRQFPNYSSELNVNALELEDSALYLCASPLNNRGDEQFFGPGTRLTVL.

This chain joins TRBV7-2 and TRBJ2-7; TRBD2 matches 7 bases. CDR1 is SGHTA and CDR2 is FQGNSA in the germline V gene. The ends lost 1 base at V and 6 bases at J; junction bases unmatched: 6. CDR3 length: 14 residues. CDR3 nucleotides: TGTGCCAGCAGCTTAGTGGCGGGAGTAGGCGAGCAGTACTTC. It yields the protein CASSLVAGVGEQYF.

On this clone itself: The germline gene is not matched at one end of the junction; a read error may be the cause. V gene TRBV7-9 combines with J gene TRBJ2-7; a weak D match, TRBD1 (6 bases). In germline, CDR1 is SEHNR, CDR2 FQNEAQ (reference sequence). The CDR3 totals 14 residues. For the CDR3, the DNA is TGTTCCAGCAGCTCTGACAGGACAGCCTACGAGCAGTACTTC. It translates to CSSSSDRTAYEQYF.

The chain has TRBV7-2 and TRBJ2-5; the D gene is possibly TRBD2 (6 bases). V dropped 5 bases and J dropped 3 bases, with 10 bases sitting between them. This CDR3 is built from 13 residues. Germline V gene data show CDR1 as SGHTA and CDR2 as FQGNSA. For the CDR3, the DNA is TGTGCCAGCAGCCCGCTAGCGAAAGAGACCCAGTACTTC. Encoded protein: CASSPLAKETQYF.

This clone was seen a single time. This rearrangement joins TRBV6-4 to TRBJ2-1; 11 bases match TRBD2. The CDR3 sequence is 17 residues long. The V and J ends lost 6 bases and 7 bases, in that order; junction bases with no gene match: 14. CDR1 MRHNA and CDR2 SNTAGT come from the germline V gene. The CDR3 region has the DNA TGTGCCAGCAGGGCAGACCCGGGACTAGCGGTCTTGAATGAGCAGTTCTTC. Its protein is CASRADPGLAVLNEQFF.

This chain joins TRBV28 and TRBJ1-2, with D unclear. CDR3 length equals 14 residues. With 1 base removed from V and 0 bases from J, the gap between germline ends came to 6 bases. CDR1 is MDHEN and CDR2 is SYDVKM in the germline V gene. CDR3 nucleotides: TGTGCCAGCAGTTTATCCCCTCCTAACTATGGCTACACCTTC. It encodes CASSLSPPNYGYTF.

V gene TRBV11-2 combines with J gene TRBJ2-3; D perhaps matches TRBD1 (6 bases). Germline CDR1 reads SGHAT; CDR2 reads FQNNGV. V dropped 0 bases and J dropped 0 bases, with 13 bases sitting between them. The CDR3 sequence is 17 residues long. The CDR3 here is CASSLDLSGASTDTQYF. The CDR3 DNA sequence: TGTGCCAGCAGCTTAGATCTATCAGGGGCGAGCACAGATACGCAGTATTTT. Combining the CDR3 with reference TRBV11-2 and TRBJ2-3 gives the whole variable domain EAGVAQSPRYKIIEKRQSVAFWCNPISGHATLYWYQQILGQGPKLLIQFQNNGVVDDSQLPKDRFSAERLKGVDSTLKIQPAKLEDSAVYLCASSLDLSGASTDTQYFGPGTRLTVL.

The chain is built from TRBV7-8 and TRBJ1-3; D might be TRBD1 (5 bases). Trimming left V 5 bases short and J 1 base short, with 15 bases between. Germline V gives CDR1 SGHVS, CDR2 FQNEAQ. The CDR3 is made up of 16 amino acids. The CDR3 region is CASSPIGGGSGNTIYF. CDR3 nucleotides: TGTGCCAGCAGCCCCATCGGGGGGGGTTCTGGAAACACCATATATTTT.

J is TRBJ1-1 and V is TRBV7-9; the D gene is possibly TRBD1 (6 bases). The CDR3 is 15 amino acids. CDR1 SEHNR and CDR2 FQNEAQ come from the germline V gene (reference sequence). V lost 6 bases and J 3 bases, leaving 17 bases between the germline ends. CDR3 DNA: TGTGCCAGCAGAGGGGGGGCTGGACTGGACACTGAAGCTTTCTTT. The encoded protein is CASRGGAGLDTEAFF.

This clone was seen a handful of times. The chain couples TRBV13 to TRBJ2-7; 8 positions agree with TRBD2. Germline lookup yields CDR1 PRHDT and CDR2 FYEKMQ (reference sequence). This CDR3 comprises 15 residues. Trimming took 5 bases from V and 4 from J; bases not matched to a gene: 10. The CDR3 is CASSRRLAGKYEQYF. CDR3 DNA: TGTGCCAGCAGCCGCCGCCTAGCGGGCAAGTACGAGCAGTACTTC. Combining the CDR3 with reference TRBV13 and TRBJ2-7 gives the whole variable domain AAGVIQSPRHLIKEKRETATLKCYPIPRHDTVYWYQQGPGQDPQFLISFYEKMQSDKGSIPDRFSAQQFSDYHSELNMSSLELGDSALYFCASSRRLAGKYEQYFGPGTRLTVT.

This clone turned up a few times. The gene calls are TRBV19 and TRBJ2-7, with D hard to call. V dropped 6 bases and J dropped 2 bases, with 14 bases sitting between them. This CDR3 comprises 14 residues. Germline V gene sequence: CDR1 LNHDA, CDR2 SQIVND (reference sequence). The CDR3 reads CASSKRGVTYEQYF. The CDR3 DNA sequence: TGTGCCAGTAGCAAAAGAGGCGTTACCTACGAGCAGTACTTC.

The V gene is TRBV6-1, the J gene TRBJ2-1; D might be TRBD1 (6 bases). Trimming removed 4 bases from V and 4 bases from J, with 11 bases in between. The CDR3 runs 14 residues. The V gene's germline CDR1 is MNHNS and CDR2 SASEGT. The CDR3 region is CASSGQVAYNEQFF. The CDR3 nucleotides are TGTGCCAGCAGTGGACAGGTCGCGTACAATGAGCAGTTCTTC.

This clone was detected once. V usage is TRBV5-8 and J usage is TRBJ2-7; TRBD2 might be the D (5 bases). Germline V gives CDR1 SGHTS, CDR2 YDEGEE. V shed 6 bases and J shed 2 bases, with 9 bases lying between them. This CDR3 spans 12 amino acids. This CDR3 is CASKRGPYEQYF. As DNA, the CDR3 is TGTGCCAGCAAAAGAGGGCCCTACGAGCAGTACTTC.

The chain uses TRBV29-1 and TRBJ2-7; D is undetermined. Looked up from germline, CDR1 is SQVTM and CDR2 is ANQGSEA. The CDR3 has 12 amino acids. V was shortened by 1 base and J by 2 bases, with 6 bases between the two germline ends. CDR3 protein: CSVEGQTYEQYF. The CDR3 DNA reads as TGCAGCGTTGAAGGTCAGACCTACGAGCAGTACTTC.